This T cell receptor beta chain derives from a study of T and B cells in COVID-19 patients (dated by TCRdb to 2020 to 2021). Describing the broader study: In this study, adaptive immunity was profiled in COVID-19 patients who either had active infection or had recovered, using TRB and IGH repertoire sequencing of peripheral blood. A recovered cohort comprised some 19 patients contributing fewer than 25 samples, mostly after mild to moderate COVID-19 managed as outpatients. Patients in the recovered cohort had a median age of 34 years, compared with around 63 years for patients in the active-infection cohort. Of the approximately 21 patients in the active-infection cohort, 12 were critically ill and needed mechanical ventilation or ECMO. Comorbidities linked to unfavorable COVID-19 outcome were present in most of the 20 patients in the active-infection cohort. The repository of TCR and BCR sequences included roughly 70 time points from more than 35 patients, and more than 8.3 million TCR sequences were analysed. Two patients belonged to both the recovered and active cohorts because samples were available from active disease and after recovery. An age-matched reference group of around 42 healthy donors negative for COVID-19 antibodies served as the comparison for repertoire analyses. As many as 9 follow-up blood samples were taken per patient, and some of the samples covered different disease stages within the same individual.

Judged by its sample share, this clonotype qualifies as medium-sized (0.01 to 0.1%). No antigen is known for it. No much larger clone exists at a distance of one base, and base qualities are not known. Sequenced using an Illumina MiSeq. TRB rearrangements were amplified by multiplex PCR with BIOMED2 TRB-A/B primer pools. Illumina-compatible adapters and 7-nucleotide sample barcodes were attached to the amplicons in two consecutive PCRs. All library PCRs used Phusion HS II polymerase. Amplicons were purified from gel with the NucleoSpin Gel and PCR Clean-up kit, quantified on Qubit, and pooled at 4 to 5 nM. Before Illumina next-generation sequencing, the quality of the amplicon pool was assessed on an Agilent 2100 Bioanalyzer. Per the source publication's procedure: TRB rearrangements were annotated with MiXCR 3.0.8 using the default MiXCR reference library. Non-productive reads and sequences with fewer than 2 reads were removed, and every unique CDR3 nucleotide sequence was treated as one clone. Clonality, diversity, richness and V-J gene usage were calculated in R 3.5.1. TCR clustering by CDR3 similarity used GLIPH2, with generation probabilities calculated by OLGA. GLIPH2 clusters were kept only when the clusters contained at least four unique TCR clonotypes present in at least three individuals. Starting from the raw public reads, TCRdb applied fastp trimming at Q25, assembled clones with MiXCR and retained in-frame beta chains. Each CDR3 protein appears once, grouped with its most common genes and DNA. The V and J calls here are based on TCRdb, not the publication. The sample table records 20,000 or so distinct CDR3 sequences; approximately 30% of these occur just once. Approximately 2% of the sample comes from the top ten.

Points the paper makes about the study in general: The size of the cohort was considered insufficient for assessing HLA contributions to COVID-19 susceptibility or severity. The recovered cohort had some 2,500 exclusive TCR clusters, including 31 low-pGen clusters. Specific T cell subsets (CD4+/Treg/CD8+) and sorted SARS-CoV-2-responsive or tetramer+ T cells had not yet been sequenced, with those experiments still ongoing. During active COVID-19 the TRB repertoires were highly clonal, but at recovery diversity and richness rose above the levels seen in healthy donors. The reported TCR clusters were stated to require prospective validation before clinical use. Few blood samples were available from mildly ill patients while symptoms were present, and early samples from severe cases were likewise scarce. Patients with COVID-19 were reported to show strongly skewed TRBV/TRBJ gene usage.

From the germline V gene, CDR1 is SGHVT and CDR2 is SQSDAQ. Ends trimmed: V by 4 bases, J by 8 bases; bases unmatched to a gene: 2. Taken from cysteine to phenylalanine, the CDR3 has 13 residues. Only the CDR3 DNA stays, 39 bases, in frame from base 1. TRB repertoires were amplified using about 220-500 ng of genomic DNA isolated from blood. The specimen sequenced was blood. This clonotype was obtained from a human donor who had recovered from COVID-19. The chain was built from TRBV7-4 and TRBJ2-1; 10 central bases correspond to TRBD1. The nucleotide sequence reads TGTGCCAGCAGCTCCGGACAGGGGGATGAGCAGTTCTTC. It translates to CASSSGQGDEQFF.